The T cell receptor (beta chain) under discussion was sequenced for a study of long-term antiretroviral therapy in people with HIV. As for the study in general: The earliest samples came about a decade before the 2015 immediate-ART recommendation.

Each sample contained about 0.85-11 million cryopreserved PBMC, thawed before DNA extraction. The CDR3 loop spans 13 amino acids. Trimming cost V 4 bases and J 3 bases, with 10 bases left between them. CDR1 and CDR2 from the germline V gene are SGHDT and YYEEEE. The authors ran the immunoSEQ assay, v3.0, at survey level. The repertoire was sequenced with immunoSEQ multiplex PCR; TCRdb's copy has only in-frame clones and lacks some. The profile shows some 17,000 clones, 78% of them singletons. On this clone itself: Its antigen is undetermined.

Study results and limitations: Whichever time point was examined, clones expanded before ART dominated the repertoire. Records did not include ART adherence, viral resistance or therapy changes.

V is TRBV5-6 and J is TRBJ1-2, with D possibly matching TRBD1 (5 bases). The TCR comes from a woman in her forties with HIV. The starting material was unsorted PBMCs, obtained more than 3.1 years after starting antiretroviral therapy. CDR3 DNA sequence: TGTGCCAGCAGCGACCGGGGCTACTATGGCTACACCTTC. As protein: CASSDRGYYGYTF. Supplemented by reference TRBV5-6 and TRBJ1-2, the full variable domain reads DAGVTQSPTHLIKTRGQQVTLRCSPKSGHDTVSWYQQALGQGPQFIFQYYEEEERQRGNFPDRFSGHQFPNYSSELNVNALLLGDSALYLCASSDRGYYGYTFGSGTRLTVV.